Given below is one TCR beta chain in context. Antigen: not known. The CDR3 spans 15 residues. Germline CDR1 reads MNHEY; CDR2 reads SVGAGI. V was shortened by 8 bases and J by 4 bases, with 18 bases between the two germline ends. The entry originates in a study of cytomegalovirus exposure and HLA in healthy donors. Notes on the study in general: Researchers left out some V segments, among them TRBV6-2 and TRBV6-3, as indistinguishable. Later on, a genetic analysis was performed. It linked a missense variant in DCLRE1C with V- and J-gene trimming of TCR beta.

The study sampled nominally healthy donors, though unrecorded immune exposures were likely. Primers included in the PCR were 60 Vbeta and 13 Jbeta primers. The protocol was immunoSEQ multiplex PCR, while the TCRdb copy is restricted to in-frame clones and leaves out a portion. The top ten clones hold 6.5% of a sample with 140,000 or so clones, just over 65% of them seen once. The chain combines TRBV6-5 with TRBJ1-5; the D gene is possibly TRBD1 (5 bases). This TCR was recovered from a woman in her sixties or seventies in good health and CMV-seronegative. Sequencing input: PBMCs. The CDR3 here is CASQEGPNPNQPQHF. In DNA, the CDR3 is TGTGCCAGCCAGGAGGGGCCGAACCCTAATCAGCCCCAGCATTTT.